The source of this T cell receptor beta chain is a study of T cells in Graves' hyperthyroidism and ophthalmopathy. The CDR3 is 16 amino acids. Germline CDR1 and CDR2: MGHRA and YSYEKL. The V and J ends lost 4 bases and 8 bases, in that order; junction bases with no gene match: 14. Amplification targeted TCR beta CDR3 regions from RNA transcripts. Initially, a first-round RT-PCR of the TCR CDR3 employed the HTBI primer set. TCRdb used MiXCR to reprocess the multiplex PCR reads, holding one entry per CDR3 protein. The table shows roughly 350,000 distinct CDR3 sequences, with about 14% occurring only once. This clonotype was seen a handful of times.

The clonotype comes from a young woman with Graves' hyperthyroidism. The sample taken for sequencing was blood. The chain carries TRBV4-1 and TRBJ2-7; 10 nucleotides line up with TRBD1. The CDR3 protein is CASSLPSGTGANQQYF. The CDR3 DNA follows: TGCGCCAGCAGCCTTCCATCCGGGACAGGGGCAAACCAGCAGTACTTC.